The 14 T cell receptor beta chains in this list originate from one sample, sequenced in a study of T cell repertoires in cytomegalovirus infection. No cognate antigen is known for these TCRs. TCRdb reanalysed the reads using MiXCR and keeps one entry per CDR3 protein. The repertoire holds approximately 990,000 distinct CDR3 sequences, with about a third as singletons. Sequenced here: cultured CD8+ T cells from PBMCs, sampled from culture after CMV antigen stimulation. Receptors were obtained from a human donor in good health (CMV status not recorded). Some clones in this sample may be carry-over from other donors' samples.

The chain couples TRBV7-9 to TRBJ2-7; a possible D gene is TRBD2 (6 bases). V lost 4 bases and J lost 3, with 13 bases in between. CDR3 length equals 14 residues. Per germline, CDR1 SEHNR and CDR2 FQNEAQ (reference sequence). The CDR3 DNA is TGTGCCAGCAGCTCCCCGGACGGGGGCTACGAGCAGTACTTC. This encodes CASSSPDGGYEQYF.

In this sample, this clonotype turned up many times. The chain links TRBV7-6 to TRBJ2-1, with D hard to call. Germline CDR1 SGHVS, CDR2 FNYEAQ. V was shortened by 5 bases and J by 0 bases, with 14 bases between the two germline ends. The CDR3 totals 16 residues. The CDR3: CASSPEPLSSYNEQFF. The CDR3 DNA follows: TGTGCCAGCAGCCCTGAACCCCTTTCCTCCTACAATGAGCAGTTCTTC.

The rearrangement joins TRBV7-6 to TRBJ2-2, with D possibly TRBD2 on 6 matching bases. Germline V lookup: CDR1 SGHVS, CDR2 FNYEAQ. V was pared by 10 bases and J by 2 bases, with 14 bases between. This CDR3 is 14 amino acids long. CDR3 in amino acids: CATIGDSNTGELFF. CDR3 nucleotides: TGTGCCACGATTGGGGACTCCAACACCGGGGAGCTGTTTTTT.

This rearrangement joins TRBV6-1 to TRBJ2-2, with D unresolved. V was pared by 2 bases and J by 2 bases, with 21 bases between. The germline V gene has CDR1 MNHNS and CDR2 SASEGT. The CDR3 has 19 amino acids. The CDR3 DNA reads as TGTGCCAGCAGTGAAAGGTTTCGGTCTTACGCCACCAACACCGGGGAGCTGTTTTTT. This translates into CASSERFRSYATNTGELFF.

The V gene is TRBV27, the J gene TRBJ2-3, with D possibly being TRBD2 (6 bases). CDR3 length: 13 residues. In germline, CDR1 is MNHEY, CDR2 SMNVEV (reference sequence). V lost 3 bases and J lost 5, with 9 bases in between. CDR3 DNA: TGTGCCAGCAGTTTCCCCGGGAGAGATACGCAGTATTTT. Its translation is CASSFPGRDTQYF.

As DNA, the CDR3 is TGTGCCAGCAGCTTAAGGACGGCGCTTAATGAAAAACTGTTTTTT. This translates into CASSLRTALNEKLFF. The chain carries TRBV7-2 and TRBJ1-4; D call uncertain. Germline V gene sequence: CDR1 SGHTA, CDR2 FQGNSA. The CDR3 covers 15 residues. The V end lost 2 bases, the J end lost 4 bases, and 11 bases lay between the germline ends.

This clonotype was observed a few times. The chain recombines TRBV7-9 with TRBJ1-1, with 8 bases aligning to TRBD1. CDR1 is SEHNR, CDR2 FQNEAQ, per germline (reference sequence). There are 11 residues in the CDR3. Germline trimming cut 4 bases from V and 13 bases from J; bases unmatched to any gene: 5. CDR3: CASSWGQDGFF. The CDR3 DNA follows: TGTGCCAGCAGCTGGGGACAGGACGGTTTCTTT. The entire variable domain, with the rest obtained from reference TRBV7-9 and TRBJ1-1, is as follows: DTGVSQNPRHKITKRGQNVTFRCDPISEHNRLYWYRQTLGQGPEFLTYFQNEAQLEKSRLLSDRFSAERPKGSFSTLEIQRTEQGDSAMYLCASSWGQDGFFGQGTRLTVV.

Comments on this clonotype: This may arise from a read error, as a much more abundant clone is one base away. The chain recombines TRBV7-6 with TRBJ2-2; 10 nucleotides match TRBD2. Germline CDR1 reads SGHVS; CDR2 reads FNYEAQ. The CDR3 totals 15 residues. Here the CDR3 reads CASSFSGGNIGELFF. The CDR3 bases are TGTGCCAGCAGCTTTAGCGGGGGGAACATCGGGGAGCTGTTTTTT. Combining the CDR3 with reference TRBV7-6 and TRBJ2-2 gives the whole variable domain GAGVSQSPRYKVTKRGQDVALRCDPISGHVSLYWYRQALGQGPEFLTYFNYEAQQDKSGLPNDRFSAERPEGSISTLTIQRTEQRDSAMYRCASSFSGGNIGELFFGEGSRLTVL.

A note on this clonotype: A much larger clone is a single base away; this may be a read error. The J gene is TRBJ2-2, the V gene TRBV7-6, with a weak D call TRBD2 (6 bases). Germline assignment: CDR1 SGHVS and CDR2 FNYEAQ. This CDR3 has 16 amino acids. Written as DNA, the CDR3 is TGTGTCAGCAGCGGGCCCTTAGGGACGGACACCGGGGAGCTGTTTTTT. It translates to CVSSGPLGTDTGELFF.

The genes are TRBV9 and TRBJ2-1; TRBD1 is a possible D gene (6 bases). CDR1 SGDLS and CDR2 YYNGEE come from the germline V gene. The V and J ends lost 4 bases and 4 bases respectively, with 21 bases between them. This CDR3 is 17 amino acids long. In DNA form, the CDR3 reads TGTGCCAGCAGCTCCCCCAGCCAGGGGCTTGGATACAATGAGCAGTTCTTC. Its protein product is CASSSPSQGLGYNEQFF.

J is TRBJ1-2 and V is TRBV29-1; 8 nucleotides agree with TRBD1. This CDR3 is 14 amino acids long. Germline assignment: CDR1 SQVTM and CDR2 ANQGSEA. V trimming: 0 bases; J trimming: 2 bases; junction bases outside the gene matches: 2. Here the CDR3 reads CSVEDWTGNYGYTF. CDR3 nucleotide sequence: TGCAGCGTTGAAGATTGGACAGGGAACTATGGCTACACCTTC.

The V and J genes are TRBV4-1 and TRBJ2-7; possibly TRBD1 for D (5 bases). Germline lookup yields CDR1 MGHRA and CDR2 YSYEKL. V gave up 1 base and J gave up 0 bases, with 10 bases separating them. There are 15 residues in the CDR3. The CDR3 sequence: CASSQVQGYSYEQYF. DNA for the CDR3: TGCGCCAGCAGCCAAGTCCAGGGATACTCCTACGAGCAGTACTTC.

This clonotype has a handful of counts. This chain's CDR3 is CASSLRFLAGADTQYF. The CDR3 coding sequence is TGTGCCAGCAGCTTAAGGTTTCTAGCGGGGGCAGATACGCAGTATTTT. The chain combines TRBV11-2 with TRBJ2-3; TRBD2 matches at 10 bases. CDR1 is SGHAT and CDR2 is FQNNGV in the germline V gene. There are 16 residues in the CDR3. V lost 2 bases to trimming and J lost 4 bases; unmatched junction nucleotides: 6.

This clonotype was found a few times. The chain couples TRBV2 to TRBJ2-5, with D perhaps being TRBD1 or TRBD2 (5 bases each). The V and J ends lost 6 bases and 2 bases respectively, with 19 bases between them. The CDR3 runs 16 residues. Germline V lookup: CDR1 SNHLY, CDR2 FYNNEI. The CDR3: CASSENPGRTQETQYF. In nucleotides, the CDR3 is TGTGCCAGCAGCGAAAATCCGGGACGGACACAAGAGACCCAGTACTTC.